The 27 T cell receptor beta chains below all came from one sample that was sequenced in a study of blood T cell repertoires in COVID-19. Clones were sequenced by immunoSEQ multiplex PCR, and TCRdb holds only the in-frame ones, with some missing. The sample carries 200,000 to 300,000 clones, roughly 90% recorded once. Sequenced input: peripheral blood. These receptors all stem from a man between 60 and 70 years old who had recovered from COVID-19.

V gene TRBV2 combines with J gene TRBJ1-2; tentatively, D is TRBD1 (6 bases). V lost 6 bases to trimming and J lost 2 bases, with 10 bases between them. CDR1 and CDR2 (germline): SNHLY, FYNNEI. The CDR3 is 13 amino acids. CDR3 nucleotides: TGTGCCAGCAGCCGAGGACAGAACTATGGCTACACCTTC. Residues: CASSRGQNYGYTF.

Remarks on this clone: The same CDR3 is also encoded by other DNA sequences in this sample. The chain employs TRBV5-5 and TRBJ1-3; the D is unclear. Germline V gene sequence: CDR1 SGHKS, CDR2 YYEKEE (reference sequence). The V end was cut by 0 bases, the J end by 0 bases, with 7 bases between. The CDR3 is 15 residues long. The CDR3 loop reads CASSLAGSSGNTIYF. The CDR3 bases are TGTGCCAGCAGCTTGGCCGGTTCCTCTGGAAACACCATATATTTT.

DNA of the CDR3: TGTGCCAGCAGCCAAGAACTAATCTACCAAGAGACCCAGTACTTC. The encoded protein is CASSQELIYQETQYF. The genes are TRBV3-1 (or the pseudogene TRBV3-2) and TRBJ2-5; unclear D gene. V lost 0 bases and J lost 0, with 8 bases in between. CDR3 length: 15 residues. The germline V gene has CDR1 LGHDT and CDR2 YNNKEL (reference sequence).

This clone was recorded only once. CDR3 amino acids: CASTGDRYPGELFF. In DNA form, the CDR3 reads TGTGCCAGTACTGGGGACAGGTACCCCGGGGAGCTGTTTTTT. J is TRBJ2-2 and V is TRBV19, with 8 bases lining up with TRBD1. The CDR3 runs 14 residues. V gave up 7 bases and J gave up 6 bases; unmatched junction bases: 7. Germline V gene sequence: CDR1 LNHDA, CDR2 SQIVND (reference sequence).

The V gene is TRBV11-2, the J gene TRBJ2-6; tentatively, D is TRBD2 (6 bases). V was clipped by 0 bases and J by 0 bases, with 12 bases between them. This CDR3 has 18 residues. The germline gives CDR1 SGHAT, CDR2 FQNNGV. Here the CDR3 DNA reads TGTGCCAGCAGCTTAGAGGAGGGTTGGTACTCTGGGGCCAACGTCCTGACTTTC. Amino acids: CASSLEEGWYSGANVLTF.

The genes are TRBV10-3 and TRBJ1-6; TRBD1 agrees at 8 bases. This CDR3 has 17 amino acids. With 11 bases clipped from V and 11 bases from J, the junction kept 23 bases outside the gene matches. Germline-derived CDR1 and CDR2 are ENHRY and SYGVKD. The DNA of the CDR3 is TGTGCCCTTCGAGGAGGTGGGACAGGCCGATGTATCCCACCCCTCCACTTT. Its protein is CALRGGGTGRCIPPLHF.

This clone was seen only a few times. The gene calls are TRBV27 and TRBJ1-5; D uncertain. With 3 bases removed from V and 7 bases from J, the gap between germline ends came to 7 bases. Germline values: CDR1 MNHEY, CDR2 SMNVEV (reference sequence). This CDR3 has 12 amino acids. This CDR3 reads CASSFAGQPQHF. CDR3 DNA: TGTGCCAGCAGTTTTGCCGGGCAGCCCCAGCATTTT.

A note on this clone: The same CDR3 arises from other DNA sequences in this sample as well. The V call is TRBV7-3, the J call TRBJ2-7, with D possibly matching TRBD1 (5 bases). CDR3 length: 13 residues. Germline V gives CDR1 SGHTA, CDR2 FQGTGA. Trimming shortened V by 3 bases and J by 3 bases, and 9 bases separated the two germline ends. Here the CDR3 reads CASSLQGGYEQYF. CDR3 nucleotides: TGTGCCAGCAGCTTGCAGGGTGGCTACGAGCAGTACTTC.

The chain is built from TRBV3-1 (or the pseudogene TRBV3-2) and TRBJ2-5; 7 bases align to TRBD2. From germline, CDR1 is LGHDT and CDR2 YNNKEL (reference sequence). V lost 1 base and J lost 0; bases outside the gene matches: 8. The CDR3 runs to 17 residues. The CDR3 DNA is TGTGCCAGCAGCCAAGGGCTTCGGGGGGACTACCAAGAGACCCAGTACTTC. Protein sequence: CASSQGLRGDYQETQYF.

Of note for this clone: Within the sample, other DNA sequences also encode this same CDR3. The chain couples TRBV19 to TRBJ1-1; TRBD1 matches at 7 bases. With V trimmed by 2 bases and J by 0 bases, 3 bases remained unmatched. This CDR3 contains 15 residues. Germline V gene sequence: CDR1 LNHDA, CDR2 SQIVND (reference sequence). CDR3: CASSITGTVNTEAFF. Here the CDR3 DNA reads TGTGCCAGTAGTATAACAGGGACAGTGAACACTGAAGCTTTCTTT.

This chain connects TRBV3-1 (or the pseudogene TRBV3-2) to TRBJ1-1, with a tentative D call TRBD1 (5 bases). Trimming took off 7 bases at V and 1 base at J, with 10 bases between the two ends. The CDR3 runs 13 residues. Germline-derived CDR1 and CDR2 are LGHDT and YNNKEL (reference sequence). The CDR3 bases are TGTGCCAGCACGGGCAGGGCGAACACTGAAGCTTTCTTT. Translated: CASTGRANTEAFF.

V is TRBV2 and J is TRBJ1-2; 9 nucleotides match TRBD1. V lost 6 bases, J lost 7 bases, and 6 bases stayed unmatched. Per the germline V gene, CDR1 is SNHLY and CDR2 is FYNNEI. The CDR3 covers 13 residues. In DNA form, the CDR3 reads TGTGCCAGCAGGGACAGGGGTTCGGGTGGCTACACCTTC. Amino acid sequence: CASRDRGSGGYTF.

The chain recombines TRBV6-5 with TRBJ2-3; 9 nucleotides match TRBD2. CDR1 MNHEY and CDR2 SVGAGI come from the germline V gene. This CDR3 comprises 14 residues. Trimming removed 4 bases from V and 6 bases from J; junction bases left unmatched: 5. The CDR3 sequence: CASSLIAGADTQYF. For the CDR3, the DNA is TGTGCCAGCAGTTTAATAGCGGGGGCGGATACGCAGTATTTT.

This rearrangement joins TRBV30 to TRBJ1-5; a weak D match, TRBD1 (5 bases). Germline V gene lookup returns CDR1 GTSNPN and CDR2 SVGIG (reference sequence). CDR3 size: 13 residues. V gave up 1 base and J gave up 8 bases, with 12 bases separating them. This CDR3 is CAWSAGLREPQHF. DNA of the CDR3: TGTGCCTGGAGTGCAGGGCTCCGGGAGCCCCAGCATTTT.

The chain links TRBV5-1 to TRBJ1-5; D is unresolved. There are 15 residues in the CDR3. V lost 1 base and J lost 2, with 10 bases in between. Germline lookup yields CDR1 SGHRS and CDR2 YFSETQ. CDR3 sequence reads: CASSLRPGGNQPQHF. CDR3 coding DNA: TGCGCCAGCAGCTTGCGTCCAGGTGGCAATCAGCCCCAGCATTTT.

This clone was seen a single time. This chain uses TRBV7-6 with TRBJ2-1, with 9 bases matching TRBD1. Germline lookup yields CDR1 SGHVS and CDR2 FNYEAQ. The J segment lost 5 bases and the V segment lost 5 bases, leaving 10 bases of the junction unmatched. This CDR3 comprises 16 residues. CDR3 sequence reads: CASSRDRAELDNEQFF. Written as DNA, the CDR3 is TGTGCCAGCAGCCGGGACAGGGCCGAGTTGGACAATGAGCAGTTCTTC.

The rearrangement links TRBV11-2 to TRBJ2-2; 7 bases fit TRBD2. V lost 1 base, J lost 5 bases, and 1 base stayed unmatched. The CDR3 has 14 residues. The germline V gene encodes CDR1 SGHAT and CDR2 FQNNGV. The CDR3 DNA reads TGTGCCAGCAGCTTAGGCGGGGGAACCGGGGAGCTGTTTTTT. Protein: CASSLGGGTGELFF.

This sequence joins TRBV5-4 and TRBJ2-2, with D maybe TRBD2 (5 bases). Germline CDR1 is SGHNT and CDR2 is YYREEE (reference sequence). The CDR3 consists of 15 residues. Between the trimmed V and J ends, which lost 0 bases and 0 bases, there was a span of 6 bases. In nucleotides, the CDR3 is TGTGCCAGCAGCTTGGGAGGGTCGAACACCGGGGAGCTGTTTTTT. Its translation is CASSLGGSNTGELFF. Supplemented by reference TRBV5-4 and TRBJ2-2, the full variable domain reads ETGVTQSPTHLIKTRGQQVTLRCSSQSGHNTVSWYQQALGQGPQFIFQYYREEENGRGNFPPRFSGLQFPNYSSELNVNALELDDSALYLCASSLGGSNTGELFFGEGSRLTVL.

The chain links TRBV6-5 to TRBJ1-2; weak D call: TRBD1 (5 bases). The germline gives CDR1 MNHEY, CDR2 SVGAGI. Trimming took 0 bases from V and 7 from J, leaving 15 bases between them. This CDR3 comprises 15 residues. In DNA, the CDR3 is TGTGCCAGCAGTTACTCGAGAAGTGGGACTATTGGCTACACCTTC. Its protein is CASSYSRSGTIGYTF.

V and J are TRBV12-3 or TRBV12-4 and TRBJ2-3; maybe TRBD2 (5 bases). The V end lost 1 base, the J end lost 5 bases, and 7 bases lay between the germline ends. The CDR3 loop spans 13 amino acids. CDR3 DNA sequence: TGTGCCAGCAGTTTAGGCGAGGGAGATACGCAGTATTTT. Residues: CASSLGEGDTQYF.

J is TRBJ1-6 and V is TRBV29-1; tentatively, D is TRBD1 (5 bases). CDR1 is SQVTM, CDR2 ANQGSEA, per germline. The CDR3 totals 14 residues. Trimming stripped 5 bases from V and 12 bases from J, with 20 bases between. CDR3 in amino acids: CSVKSGQGIEPLHF. The CDR3 bases are TGCAGCGTTAAAAGCGGGCAGGGTATTGAACCCCTCCACTTT.

The rearrangement uses TRBV5-4 and TRBJ2-7; D perhaps matches TRBD1 (6 bases). V was clipped by 4 bases and J by 0 bases, with 14 bases between them. Germline V gene data show CDR1 as SGHNT and CDR2 as YYREEE (reference sequence). CDR3 length: 15 residues. CDR3 residues: CASSGRQASSYEQYF. The CDR3 DNA reads as TGTGCCAGCAGCGGAAGACAGGCAAGCTCCTACGAGCAGTACTTC.

The table lists this clone with a count of one. The rearrangement links TRBV5-5 to TRBJ2-1; a weak D match, TRBD2 (5 bases). Germline V CDR1 and CDR2: SGHKS, YYEKEE (reference sequence). The CDR3 is 16 amino acids. Trimming took off 1 base at V and 1 base at J, with 12 bases between the two ends. The DNA for the CDR3 is TGTGCCAGCAGCTTGCTTGCCCTAGCATCCTACAATGAGCAGTTCTTC. Translating gives CASSLLALASYNEQFF.

As DNA, the CDR3 is TGTGCCAGCGGAAATACAGGGGGCTTGTACAATGAGCAGTTCTTC. Its translation is CASGNTGGLYNEQFF. V and J are TRBV7-9 and TRBJ2-1, with 9 bases lining up with TRBD1. After removal of 8 bases from V and 4 bases from J, the junction contained 9 bases not matched to a gene. The CDR3 extends over 15 amino acids. Germline CDR1 reads SEHNR; CDR2 reads FQNEAQ (reference sequence).

DNA of the CDR3: TGTGCCAGTAGCCTCTACACAGATACGCAGTATTTT. Amino acids: CASSLYTDTQYF. The chain combines TRBV19 with TRBJ2-3; no clear D gene. The CDR3 is 12 amino acids. Germline V gene data show CDR1 as LNHDA and CDR2 as SQIVND (reference sequence). V lost 6 bases to trimming and J lost 2 bases, with 6 bases between them.

The chain joins TRBV9 to TRBJ1-3, with a tentative D call TRBD1 (5 bases). Trimming took off 3 bases at V and 1 base at J, with 17 bases between the two ends. CDR3 length: 17 amino acids. CDR1 is SGDLS, CDR2 YYNGEE, per germline. For the CDR3, the DNA is TGTGCCAGCAGCGGAGGAGTTCCCGGGGGTTCTGGAAACACCATATATTTT. It codes for CASSGGVPGGSGNTIYF.

V is TRBV27 and J is TRBJ2-1; 7 nucleotides align to TRBD2. Trimming removed 0 bases from V and 12 bases from J; junction bases left unmatched: 2. The germline gives CDR1 MNHEY, CDR2 SMNVEV (reference sequence). The CDR3 is 12 amino acids. This CDR3 reads CASSLSWGGQFF. The CDR3 DNA reads TGTGCCAGCAGTTTATCTTGGGGGGGGCAGTTCTTC.